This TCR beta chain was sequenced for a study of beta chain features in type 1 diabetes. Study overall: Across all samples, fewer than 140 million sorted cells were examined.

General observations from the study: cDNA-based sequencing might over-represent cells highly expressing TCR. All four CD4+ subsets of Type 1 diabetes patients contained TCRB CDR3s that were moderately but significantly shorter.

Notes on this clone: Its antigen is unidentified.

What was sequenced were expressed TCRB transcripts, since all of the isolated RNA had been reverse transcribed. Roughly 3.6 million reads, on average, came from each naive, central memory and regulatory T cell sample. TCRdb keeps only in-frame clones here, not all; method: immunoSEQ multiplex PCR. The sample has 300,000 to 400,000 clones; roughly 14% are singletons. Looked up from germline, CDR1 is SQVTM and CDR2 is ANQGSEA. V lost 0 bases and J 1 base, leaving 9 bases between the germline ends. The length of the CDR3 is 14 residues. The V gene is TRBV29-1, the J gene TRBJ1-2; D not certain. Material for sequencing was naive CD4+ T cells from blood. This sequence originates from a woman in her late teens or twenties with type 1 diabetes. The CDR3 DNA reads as TGCAGCGTTGAAGATTTCCCGTATAACTATGGCTACACCTTC. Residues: CSVEDFPYNYGYTF.